This T cell receptor beta chain was obtained from a study of cytomegalovirus exposure and HLA in healthy donors. Note on this clone: The antigen is unknown.

CDR1 is SGHNT, CDR2 YENEEA, per germline. The CDR3 covers 14 residues. The V end was cut by 4 bases, the J end by 4 bases, with 8 bases between. Researchers ran the PCR with 60 Vbeta and 13 Jbeta primers. Assay: immunoSEQ multiplex PCR; the TCRdb copy retains only in-frame clones and omits some. The sample includes around 190,000 clones, approximately 90% seen only once; the top ten take under 1.2%. Regarding the study as a whole: Associated with cytomegalovirus, according to the listing, were approximately 160 TCR beta chains.

The specimen was PBMCs. The TCR originated in a boy aged 2 to 10 in good health and CMV-seronegative. The chain recombines TRBV11-3 with TRBJ1-6; weak D call: TRBD1 (5 bases). DNA for the CDR3: TGTGCCAGCAGCTCGACAGCTTATAATTCACCCCTCCACTTT. This translates into CASSSTAYNSPLHF.